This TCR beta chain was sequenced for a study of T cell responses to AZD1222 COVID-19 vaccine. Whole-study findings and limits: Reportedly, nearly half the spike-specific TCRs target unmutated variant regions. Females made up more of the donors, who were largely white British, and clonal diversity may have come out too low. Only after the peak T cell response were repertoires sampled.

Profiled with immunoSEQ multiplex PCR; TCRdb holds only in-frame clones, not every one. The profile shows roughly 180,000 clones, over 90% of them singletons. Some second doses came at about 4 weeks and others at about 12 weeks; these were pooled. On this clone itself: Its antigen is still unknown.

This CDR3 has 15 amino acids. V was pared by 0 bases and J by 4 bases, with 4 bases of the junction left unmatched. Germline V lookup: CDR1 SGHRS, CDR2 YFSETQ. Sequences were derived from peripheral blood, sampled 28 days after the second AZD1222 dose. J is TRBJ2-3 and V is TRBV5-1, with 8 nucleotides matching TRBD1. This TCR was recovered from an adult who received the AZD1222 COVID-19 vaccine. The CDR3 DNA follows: TGCGCCAGCAGCTTGGCCCGACAGGGGCCAGATACGCAGTATTTT. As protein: CASSLARQGPDTQYF.